This TCR beta chain comes out of a study of shared clonotypes between healthy human individuals. About the study: Aged 18 to 49, the donors were two women and three men.

This clone was recorded many times. Its specificity is not known. The sample holds other DNA sequences that translate to the same CDR3. CDR3 size: 15 residues. With V trimmed by 5 bases and J by 1 base, 3 bases remained unmatched. The V gene's germline CDR1 is SEHNR and CDR2 FQNEAQ (reference sequence). Produced via immunoSEQ multiplex PCR; TCRdb's table is partial and in-frame only. This sample has about 990,000 clones, with roughly 74% found just once. General study points: With a handful of donors compared, 4% to 5.5% of naive CD4 clonotypes were shared.

This chain links TRBV7-9 with TRBJ1-3; 9 positions agree with TRBD1. The sequenced sample consisted of memory CD4+ T cells from PBMCs. The subset here: CD45RA-negative fraction. The TCR comes from a man between 18 and 35 years old in good health. Some clones in this sample may be carry-over from other donors' samples. The CDR3 loop is CASSKQGASGNTIYF. The CDR3 DNA is TGTGCCAGCAGCAAACAGGGGGCGTCTGGAAACACCATATATTTT.